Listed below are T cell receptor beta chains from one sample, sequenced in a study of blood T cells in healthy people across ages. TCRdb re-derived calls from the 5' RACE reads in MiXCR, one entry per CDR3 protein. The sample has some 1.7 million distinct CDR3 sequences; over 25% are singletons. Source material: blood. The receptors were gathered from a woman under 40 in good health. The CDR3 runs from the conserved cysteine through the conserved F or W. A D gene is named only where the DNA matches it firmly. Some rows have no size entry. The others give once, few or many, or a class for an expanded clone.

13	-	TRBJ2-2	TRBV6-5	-	CASSYKETGELFF	TGTGCCAGCAGTTACAAGGAAACCGGGGAGCTGTTTTTT
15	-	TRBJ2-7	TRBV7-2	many	CASSVDTGRLREQYF	TGTGCCAGCAGCGTTGATACAGGAAGACTACGGGAGCAGTACTTC
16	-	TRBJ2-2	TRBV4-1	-	CASSQSPGDRSGELFF	TGCGCCAGCAGCCAATCCCCGGGCGATCGTTCCGGGGAGCTGTTTTTT
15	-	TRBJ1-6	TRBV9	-	CASSVALGVNSPLHF	TGTGCCAGCAGCGTAGCTTTAGGAGTTAATTCACCCCTCCACTTT
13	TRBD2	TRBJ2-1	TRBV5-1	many	CASGTSGVDEQFF	TGCGCCAGTGGGACTAGCGGGGTGGATGAGCAGTTCTTC
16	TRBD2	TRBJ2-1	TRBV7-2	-	CASRPSGWSSYNEQFF	TGTGCCAGCAGGCCTAGCGGGTGGAGCTCCTACAATGAGCAGTTCTTC
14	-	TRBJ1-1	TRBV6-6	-	CASSYSGWGAEAFF	TGTGCCAGCAGTTACTCAGGGTGGGGCGCTGAAGCTTTCTTT
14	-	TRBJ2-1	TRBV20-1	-	CSAPGEGVSDEQFF	TGCAGTGCTCCAGGGGAAGGGGTCTCCGATGAGCAGTTCTTC
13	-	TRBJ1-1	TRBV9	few	CASSVAGGGKAFF	TGTGCCAGCAGCGTAGCCGGGGGAGGAAAGGCTTTCTTT
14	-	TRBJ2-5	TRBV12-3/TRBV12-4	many	CASTIGPQEETQYF	TGTGCCAGCACCATAGGACCCCAGGAGGAGACCCAGTACTTC
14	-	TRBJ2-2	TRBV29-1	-	CSVGNFVGTGELFF	TGCAGCGTTGGAAATTTCGTCGGGACCGGGGAGCTGTTTTTT
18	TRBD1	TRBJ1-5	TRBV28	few	CASSKTPGQGSIGQPQHF	TGTGCCAGCAGTAAAACTCCGGGACAGGGATCAATAGGTCAGCCCCAGCATTTT
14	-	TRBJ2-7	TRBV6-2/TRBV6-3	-	CASSRQSSCNEQYF	TGTGCCAGCAGCCGACAGAGCTCCTGCAATGAGCAGTACTTC
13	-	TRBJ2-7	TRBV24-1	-	CATSDLGGNEQYF	TGTGCCACCAGTGATCTGGGGGGCAACGAGCAGTACTTC
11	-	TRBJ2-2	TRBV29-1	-	CSVPLAGELFF	TGCAGCGTTCCCCTGGCCGGGGAGCTGTTTTTT
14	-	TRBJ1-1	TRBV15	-	CATSGDVGAAEAFF	TGTGCCACCAGCGGAGATGTCGGGGCCGCTGAAGCTTTCTTT